These 20 T cell receptor beta chains were sequenced from one sample in a study of response to subunit inactivated influenza vaccine. TCRdb re-called the RT-PCR reads with MiXCR, one entry per CDR3 protein. The sample has 550,000 to 650,000 distinct CDR3 sequences, about 12% seen once; the top ten hold roughly 10%. Sequencing was performed on PBMCs from blood, taken on the day of vaccination. The origin of the receptors is a man aged 50-59 years who received an inactivated influenza vaccine.

The chain carries TRBV20-1 and TRBJ1-3; no reliable D call. The germline gives CDR1 DFQATT, CDR2 SNEGSKA (reference sequence). The CDR3 loop spans 15 amino acids. With 6 bases removed from V and 0 bases from J, the gap between germline ends came to 15 bases. In DNA, the CDR3 is TGCAGTGCGAGCCCTTACGGCCGCTCTGGAAACACCATATATTTT. This gives the protein CSASPYGRSGNTIYF.

This clonotype has only a few counts. The chain employs TRBV5-1 and TRBJ1-1; D uncertain. This CDR3 is built from 15 residues. The V end lost 0 bases, the J end lost 3 bases, and 12 bases lay between the germline ends. Germline loops: CDR1 SGHRS, CDR2 YFSETQ. This CDR3 reads CASSLELARDTEAFF. The DNA of the CDR3 is TGCGCCAGCAGCTTGGAACTGGCGAGGGACACTGAAGCTTTCTTT.

This clonotype was recorded at least ten times. The V call is TRBV28, the J call TRBJ1-2, with D possibly matching TRBD1 (5 bases). The V and J ends lost 10 bases and 4 bases respectively, with 16 bases between them. Germline assignment: CDR1 MDHEN and CDR2 SYDVKM. This CDR3 comprises 13 residues. This CDR3 reads CATREGPAYGYTF. The CDR3 DNA sequence: TGTGCCACCAGAGAGGGACCGGCCTATGGCTACACCTTC.

This clonotype has more than one count but fewer than ten. The chain has TRBV25-1 and TRBJ2-7; 8 bases map to TRBD1. This CDR3 spans 13 amino acids. Trimming removed 3 bases from V and 4 bases from J; junction bases left unmatched: 2. The germline gives CDR1 MGHDK, CDR2 SYGVNS. CDR3 amino acids: CASSEGTGYEQYF. CDR3 DNA sequence: TGTGCCAGCAGTGAGGGGACAGGATACGAGCAGTACTTC.

Notes on this clonotype: It may be a read error: a sequence one base away is much more abundant. The rearrangement uses TRBV28 and TRBJ2-7, with D tentatively TRBD1 (5 bases). The germline CDR1 and CDR2 sequences are MDHEN and SYDVKM. The CDR3 covers 13 residues. The DNA for the CDR3 is TGTGCCAGCAGTTTAGGCAGGGCAATCGAGAAGTACTTC. Its translation is CASSLGRAIEKYF.

This clonotype has only a few counts. V gene TRBV25-1 combines with J gene TRBJ2-1; 10 nucleotides line up with TRBD2. V lost 4 bases, J lost 6 bases, and 9 bases stayed unmatched. CDR1 and CDR2 from the germline V gene are MGHDK and SYGVNS. This CDR3 comprises 16 residues. In DNA form, the CDR3 reads TGTGCCAGCAGTGGCCTTTCTAGCGGGAGTTTCAATGAGCAGTTCTTC. Its protein is CASSGLSSGSFNEQFF.

This clonotype was observed a handful of times. This chain joins TRBV12-3 or TRBV12-4 and TRBJ2-7; D is uncertain. The CDR3 runs to 16 residues. With 1 base removed from V and 6 bases from J, the gap between germline ends came to 19 bases. DNA for the CDR3: TGTGCCAGCAGTTTAGGCAACAGCTCTCCACTGTCCGAGCAGTACTTC. Encoded protein: CASSLGNSSPLSEQYF.

This clonotype appeared a few times. This chain uses TRBV4-2 with TRBJ2-2; 9 bases align to TRBD2. Trimming took 1 base from V and 4 from J; bases not matched to a gene: 10. CDR3 length equals 18 residues. CDR1 is LGHNA, CDR2 YNFKEQ, per germline. The DNA for the CDR3 is TGTGCCAGCAGCCAAGTACTGGCGGGAGGGCCAGTCACCGGGGAGCTGTTTTTT. Translation: CASSQVLAGGPVTGELFF.

This clonotype was found a few times. This rearrangement joins TRBV20-1 to TRBJ1-5, with a weak D call TRBD1 (5 bases). The CDR3 is 13 residues long. Germline V gene lookup returns CDR1 DFQATT and CDR2 SNEGSKA (reference sequence). V was clipped by 6 bases and J by 1 base, with 10 bases between them. The CDR3 DNA reads TGCAGTGCCATAGGGGACAGCAATCAGCCCCAGCATTTT. Its translation: CSAIGDSNQPQHF.

As concerns this clonotype: This could be a read error, since a much larger clone is one nucleotide away. The chain combines TRBV3-1 with TRBJ2-5; 8 nucleotides match TRBD2. J gave up 5 bases and V 7 bases, and 12 bases lay outside the gene matches. Germline assignment: CDR1 LGHDT and CDR2 YNNKEL (reference sequence). The CDR3 spans 15 residues. CDR3: CASNPGLEGGETQYF. CDR3 coding DNA: TGTGCCAGCAACCCGGGACTAGAGGGAGGTGAGACCCAGTACTTC.

J is TRBJ2-3 and V is TRBV5-1; 8 bases agree with TRBD2. CDR1 and CDR2 (germline): SGHRS, YFSETQ. With 3 bases clipped from V and 0 bases from J, the junction kept 6 bases outside the gene matches. The CDR3 contains 16 residues. CDR3 coding DNA: TGCGCCAGCAGCTCGGGGACTAGTTTCAGCACAGATACGCAGTATTTT. It is translated as CASSSGTSFSTDTQYF.

A few counts support this clonotype. V usage is TRBV6-1 and J usage is TRBJ1-5; a possible D gene is TRBD1 (6 bases). CDR1 and CDR2 from the germline V gene are MNHNS and SASEGT. The CDR3 sequence is 15 residues long. V lost 6 bases and J lost 4, with 16 bases in between. The CDR3 nucleotides are TGTGCCAGCAGACTACAGGGAAATGGTAATCAGCCCCAGCATTTT. It codes for CASRLQGNGNQPQHF.

The J gene is TRBJ2-6, the V gene TRBV6-1; the match to TRBD1 covers 8 bases. Trimming took 7 bases from V and 2 from J; bases not matched to a gene: 16. The CDR3 runs 19 residues. Germline CDR1 reads MNHNS; CDR2 reads SASEGT. The CDR3 region is CASTYHWGRGLTGANVLTF. The CDR3 bases are TGTGCCAGCACCTACCATTGGGGCAGGGGGCTTACTGGGGCCAACGTCCTGACTTTC.

This clonotype has more than one count but fewer than ten. The J gene is TRBJ2-5, the V gene TRBV28; TRBD1 might be the D (5 bases). Germline CDR1 and CDR2: MDHEN and SYDVKM. The CDR3 runs 17 residues. V was pared by 7 bases and J by 5 bases, with 26 bases between. The CDR3 region is CASTETDARTRRETQYF. CDR3 nucleotides: TGTGCCAGCACTGAGACAGACGCCCGGACCAGACGGGAGACCCAGTACTTC.

This clonotype showed up many times. The chain uses TRBV28 and TRBJ2-7; the D gene is possibly TRBD2 (6 bases). V was shortened by 6 bases and J by 0 bases, with 24 bases between the two germline ends. Germline V gives CDR1 MDHEN, CDR2 SYDVKM. This CDR3 comprises 18 residues. The CDR3 DNA is TGTGCCAGCAGATCCAGTAGACCTCGGGACTCCTACTCCTACGAGCAGTACTTC. It yields the protein CASRSSRPRDSYSYEQYF.

This clonotype has at least ten counts. This chain joins TRBV20-1 and TRBJ2-7, with 10 bases matching TRBD1. J gave up 5 bases and V 3 bases, and 16 bases lay outside the gene matches. The germline CDR1 and CDR2 sequences are DFQATT and SNEGSKA (reference sequence). CDR3 length equals 17 residues. CDR3 in amino acids: CSASLTGGLLGAHEQYF. CDR3 coding DNA: TGCAGTGCTAGCCTGACAGGGGGCCTCTTAGGTGCCCACGAGCAGTACTTC.

There are many counts of this clonotype. The gene calls are TRBV4-2 and TRBJ1-2; D is undetermined. V lost 2 bases, J lost 5 bases, and 6 bases lay in between. This CDR3 has 12 residues. Germline loops: CDR1 LGHNA, CDR2 YNFKEQ. The CDR3 nucleotides are TGTGCCAGCAGCCAACGGTTATATGGCTACACCTTC. Translated: CASSQRLYGYTF.

This clonotype was seen ten or more times. The rearrangement joins TRBV7-9 to TRBJ2-7; no clear D gene. Germline V gene lookup returns CDR1 SEHNR and CDR2 FQNEAQ (reference sequence). CDR3 length: 11 amino acids. V lost 7 bases and J lost 3, with 7 bases in between. The CDR3 protein is CASTSGYEQYF. The CDR3, as DNA: TGTGCCAGCACCTCAGGCTACGAGCAGTACTTC.

This clonotype was detected a few times. The J gene is TRBJ1-2, the V gene TRBV7-9; D possibly corresponds to TRBD1 (5 bases). V was shortened by 3 bases and J by 4 bases, with 12 bases between the two germline ends. The CDR3 sequence is 14 residues long. CDR1 is SEHNR, CDR2 FQNEAQ, per germline (reference sequence). Here the CDR3 reads CASSFQTAVYGYTF. CDR3 coding DNA: TGTGCCAGCAGCTTCCAGACAGCCGTCTATGGCTACACCTTC.

As DNA, the CDR3 is TGTGCCAGCAGTGTTTTCACGACTAGCGGAGGCTACAATGAGCAGTTCTTC. Amino acid sequence: CASSVFTTSGGYNEQFF. J is TRBJ2-1 and V is TRBV12-3 or TRBV12-4; 9 nucleotides line up with TRBD2. V trimming: 5 bases; J trimming: 3 bases; junction bases outside the gene matches: 11. The length of the CDR3 is 17 residues.